The rows below give T cell receptor beta chains drawn from one sample of a study of blood T cell repertoires in COVID-19. The data were produced by immunoSEQ multiplex PCR, yet TCRdb's version contains in-frame clones alone and is incomplete. The table lists about 68,000 clones, just over 85% of them singletons, with roughly 4% in the top ten. Sequencing used peripheral blood. These receptors were taken from a man aged 45-60 years with acute or convalescent COVID-19. Each CDR3 is given without its conserved first and last residue. The listing skips clone size in some rows; elsewhere it reads once, few, many or a size class.

clone size: -
V gene: TRBV4-2
CDR3 protein: ASSQGQQITDTQY

clone size: -
V gene: TRBV30
CDR3 protein: AWSRGDRGRVTNEKLF

clone size: -
V gene: TRBV18
CDR3 protein: ASSPRRSSTDTQY

clone size: -
V gene: TRBV14
CDR3 protein: ASSQDGRVQETQY

clone size: -
V gene: TRBV19
CDR3 protein: ASSLLRGPNTGELF

clone size: once
V gene: TRBV2
CDR3 protein: ASSVTGTLANTEAF

clone size: few
V gene: TRBV11-2
CDR3 protein: ASSSGLAVKNIQY

clone size: once
V gene: TRBV7-2
CDR3 protein: ASKKTRDRGFAF

clone size: once
V gene: TRBV3-1/TRBV3-2
CDR3 protein: ASSQGTGGGPLH

clone size: once
V gene: TRBV7-7
CDR3 protein: ASSLTSGSGDEQF

clone size: -
V gene: TRBV5-6
CDR3 protein: ASSFLDHQGYGYT

clone size: -
V gene: TRBV10-3
CDR3 protein: ATTPSGGALGGELF

clone size: -
V gene: TRBV24-1
CDR3 protein: ATSDPGGNGTDTQY

clone size: -
V gene: TRBV6-2/TRBV6-3
CDR3 protein: ASSSPRTGLDGYT

clone size: -
V gene: TRBV11-2
CDR3 protein: ASSLEPGGNTIY

clone size: -
V gene: TRBV25-1
CDR3 protein: ASSEVRTASNEKLF

clone size: -
V gene: TRBV13
CDR3 protein: ASREFFGANVLT

clone size: -
V gene: TRBV4-2
CDR3 protein: ASSQFGLADNEQF

clone size: -
V gene: TRBV21-1
CDR3 protein: ASSKALGTGVGYT

clone size: -
V gene: TRBV7-8
CDR3 protein: ASSPAAANQPQH

clone size: -
V gene: TRBV11-3
CDR3 protein: ASSFMGLAATGLDTGELF

clone size: -
V gene: TRBV5-1
CDR3 protein: ASSPWASGEPRNEQF

clone size: once
V gene: TRBV27
CDR3 protein: ASRNQGQLQEKLF

clone size: -
V gene: TRBV18
CDR3 protein: ASSLEPAGQGGSPLH

clone size: -
V gene: TRBV6-5
CDR3 protein: ASRGLAYSYEQY

clone size: -
V gene: TRBV11-3
CDR3 protein: ATGQDYYEQY

clone size: -
V gene: TRBV18
CDR3 protein: ASSPSSGWTLGSTDTQY

clone size: -
V gene: TRBV7-9
CDR3 protein: ASSTTGGFGNQPQH

clone size: -
V gene: TRBV6-6
CDR3 protein: ASSSVTGLPQY

clone size: -
V gene: TRBV5-4
CDR3 protein: ASSPAADIRTDTQY

clone size: -
V gene: TRBV6-5
CDR3 protein: ASSYSAGGANVLT

clone size: once
V gene: TRBV6-4
CDR3 protein: ASSETTGQGYT